A selection of T cell receptor beta chains follows, all from one sample in a study of T cell clones after liver transplantation. Sequencing was performed with immunoSEQ multiplex PCR; in TCRdb, only in-frame clones are kept and a portion is missing. The sample shows 72,000 or so clones, roughly 83% of them seen only once. Sample: CD4+ T cells from blood, taken at the 22-month timepoint. These TCRs come from a human patient who received a liver transplant. Certain T cells may be donor cells from the graft. Each CDR3 is given with its conserved first and last residue. A D gene is named only where the DNA matches it firmly. Size is stated for part of the rows, as once, few or many counts, or as a class when the clone is expanded.

>NA|TRBV6-6|TRBD1|TRBJ1-5
CASSYFDRAGQPQHF
TGTGCCAGCAGTTATTTTGACAGGGCGGGACAGCCCCAGCATTTT
>NA|TRBV2|NA|TRBJ2-1
CASMGRGRNEQFF
TGTGCCAGCATGGGGCGGGGGCGCAATGAGCAGTTCTTC
>once|TRBV11-3|TRBD1|TRBJ2-2
CASSLTGAGTGELFF
TGTGCCAGCAGCTTAACAGGGGCGGGCACCGGGGAGCTGTTTTTT
>NA|TRBV13|TRBD1|TRBJ2-2
CASSILRDSSPGELFF
TGTGCCAGCAGCATTCTCCGGGACAGTAGCCCCGGGGAGCTGTTTTTT
>NA|TRBV7-2|NA|TRBJ2-3
CASTRDSGVPGADTQYF
TGTGCCAGCACCCGAGATTCGGGGGTGCCAGGTGCAGATACGCAGTATTTT
>NA|TRBV28|NA|TRBJ1-2
CASMGNDGYTF
TGTGCCAGCATGGGTAACGATGGCTACACCTTC
>NA|TRBV5-1|NA|TRBJ1-3
CASSPSFDTSSGNTIYF
TGCGCCAGCAGCCCCTCTTTCGACACTAGCTCTGGAAACACCATATATTTT
>NA|TRBV4-3|NA|TRBJ2-5
CASSQHPRSREETQYF
TGCGCCAGCAGCCAACACCCCCGTAGCAGGGAAGAGACCCAGTACTTC
>NA|TRBV19|NA|TRBJ1-5
CASRLMGSNQPQHF
TGTGCCAGTAGACTGATGGGGAGCAATCAGCCCCAGCATTTT
>NA|TRBV7-3|TRBD2|TRBJ2-1
CASSFGRLAGGTNEQFF
TGTGCCAGCAGCTTCGGACGACTAGCGGGAGGAACCAATGAGCAGTTCTTC
>NA|TRBV7-3|NA|TRBJ2-3
CASSGRGGSTDTQYF
TGTGCCAGCAGCGGACGAGGGGGGAGCACAGATACGCAGTATTTT
>once|TRBV11-2|NA|TRBJ1-1
CASTQGERAFF
TGTGCCAGCACCCAAGGCGAGCGAGCTTTCTTT
>NA|TRBV9|TRBD2|TRBJ2-7
CASSGSLAGGLNEQYF
TGTGCCAGCAGCGGGTCCCTAGCGGGGGGGCTTAACGAGCAGTACTTC
>NA|TRBV7-8|NA|TRBJ2-2
CASSPPLLAATGELFF
TGTGCCAGCAGCCCCCCCCTGTTGGCGGCCACCGGGGAGCTGTTTTTT
>NA|TRBV25-1|TRBD1|TRBJ2-3
CASQGAGPDTQYF
TGTGCCTCTCAGGGGGCGGGCCCAGATACGCAGTATTTT
>NA|TRBV6-5|NA|TRBJ1-4
CATGGRVDEKLFF
TGTGCCACTGGAGGCAGGGTGGACGAAAAACTGTTTTTT
>NA|TRBV6-1|NA|TRBJ1-5
CASSETPGVWHF
TGTGCCAGCAGTGAAACCCCGGGAGTCTGGCATTTT